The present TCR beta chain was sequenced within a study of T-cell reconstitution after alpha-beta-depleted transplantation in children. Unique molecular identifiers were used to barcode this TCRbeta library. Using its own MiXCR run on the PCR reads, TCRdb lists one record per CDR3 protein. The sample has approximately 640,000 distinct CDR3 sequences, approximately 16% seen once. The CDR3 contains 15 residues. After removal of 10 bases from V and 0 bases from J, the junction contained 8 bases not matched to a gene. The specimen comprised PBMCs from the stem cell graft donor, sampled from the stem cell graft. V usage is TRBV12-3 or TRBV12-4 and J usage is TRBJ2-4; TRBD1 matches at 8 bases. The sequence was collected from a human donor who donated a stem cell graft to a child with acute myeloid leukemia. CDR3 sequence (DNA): TGTGCCACCTCAGGGGGCCTTCTAGCCAAAAACATTCAGTACTTC. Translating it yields CATSGGLLAKNIQYF.